These 8 T cell receptor beta chains originate from one sample sequenced in a study of low-dose radiotherapy and immunotherapy resistance in tumors. TRAV- and TRBV-specific primers primed first-strand cDNA, covering alpha and beta chains. Over 20 PCR cycles, TCRs were amplified from a constant-region primer and V-primer adapter. MiXCR, run by TCRdb on the reads, gives a single entry per CDR3 protein. Here the sample spans under 70,000 distinct CDR3 sequences, around 23% being singletons. Time point indicated: after trial treatment. Treatment indicated: LDRT plus nivolumab, ipilimumab, low-dose cyclophosphamide and aspirin (RACIN trial). The sequencing here drew on PBMCs, taken after low-dose radiotherapy plus immunotherapy. The receptor source for this set is a male donor with prostate cancer.

This clonotype was counted many times. The genes are TRBV7-6 and TRBJ1-1; the D gene is possibly TRBD1 (5 bases). Per the germline V gene, CDR1 is SGHVS and CDR2 is FNYEAQ. This CDR3 contains 13 residues. V lost 1 base to trimming and J lost 6 bases, with 9 bases between them. CDR3 in DNA: TGTGCCAGCAGCTTAGAGTTGGGGGCTGAAGCTTTCTTT. Its translation is CASSLELGAEAFF. The full variable domain, its missing parts supplied by reference TRBV7-6 and TRBJ1-1, is GAGVSQSPRYKVTKRGQDVALRCDPISGHVSLYWYRQALGQGPEFLTYFNYEAQQDKSGLPNDRFSAERPEGSISTLTIQRTEQRDSAMYRCASSLELGAEAFFGQGTRLTVV.

The sample holds many counts of this clonotype. V and J are TRBV3-1 and TRBJ2-3; D may be TRBD2 (5 bases). CDR3 length: 16 amino acids. V lost 0 bases, J lost 7 bases, and 17 bases lay in between. The V gene's germline CDR1 is LGHDT and CDR2 YNNKEL (reference sequence). CDR3 sequence: CASSQDRAARVNTQYF. The CDR3 bases are TGTGCCAGCAGCCAAGATCGAGCGGCCCGGGTCAATACGCAGTATTTT.

About this clonotype: A read error is likely here: a far larger clone is one base away. The chain is built from TRBV11-1 and TRBJ2-5, with 10 bases aligning to TRBD1. The CDR3 totals 14 residues. CDR1 is SGHAT and CDR2 is FQDESV in the germline V gene (reference sequence). As DNA, the CDR3 is TGTGGCAGTCGCACCGGGACAGGGGAAGAGACCCAGTACTTC. Encoded protein: CGSRTGTGEETQYF.

This clonotype was counted ten times or more. CDR3 protein: CASKTRTDGSPQHF. CDR3 DNA: TGTGCCAGTAAGACGCGGACGGACGGTTCGCCCCAGCATTTT. The chain employs TRBV19 and TRBJ1-5; D is unresolved. The CDR3 runs to 14 residues. Germline V gives CDR1 LNHDA, CDR2 SQIVND (reference sequence). V lost 7 bases and J 9 bases, leaving 19 bases between the germline ends.

The gene calls are TRBV18 and TRBJ1-5; 12 bases align to TRBD1. CDR3 length equals 16 residues. Germline trimming cut 6 bases from V and 6 bases from J; bases unmatched to any gene: 9. Germline CDR1 and CDR2: KGHSH and LQKENI. CDR3 protein: CASSPGTGGVFQPQHF. The CDR3 nucleotides are TGTGCCAGCTCCCCCGGGACAGGGGGCGTTTTTCAGCCCCAGCATTTT.

With respect to this clonotype: A much larger clone differs by one base, so this may be a read error. The V call is TRBV11-2, the J call TRBJ2-3, with TRBD1 identical over 7 bases. This CDR3 region has 15 residues. Germline V gives CDR1 SGHAT, CDR2 FQNNGV. CDR3 sequence reads: CASSFIAMGTDTEYF. The DNA of the CDR3 is TGTGCCAGCAGCTTTATCGCCATGGGGACAGATACGGAGTATTTT.

This clonotype has ten or more counts. V and J are TRBV2 and TRBJ1-5; weak D call: TRBD1 (6 bases). Trimming stripped 7 bases from V and 2 bases from J, with 18 bases between. In germline, CDR1 is SNHLY, CDR2 FYNNEI. This CDR3 spans 16 amino acids. CDR3 DNA sequence: TGTGCCAGCACCGCGTTCGCCAGGGGTGGCAATCAGCCCCAGCATTTT. Residues: CASTAFARGGNQPQHF.

Ten or more counts support this clonotype. DNA of the CDR3: TGTGCCAGCAGCCCAGGGGGACAGACCTTAGAGACCCAGTACTTC. Its translation: CASSPGGQTLETQYF. The chain joins TRBV11-1 to TRBJ2-5, with 7 bases aligning to TRBD1. The CDR3 has 15 residues. The V segment lost 5 bases and the J segment 4 bases; nucleotides outside the gene matches: 10. The germline CDR1 and CDR2 sequences are SGHAT and FQDESV (reference sequence).